This T cell receptor (beta chain) was found in a study of blood T cells in healthy people across ages. The CDR3 is 14 residues long. V was shortened by 3 bases and J by 2 bases, with 11 bases between the two germline ends. Looked up from germline, CDR1 is PRHDT and CDR2 is FYEKMQ (reference sequence). With a J-beta primer mix and a sample-barcoded 5' primer, a second PCR ran about 7 to 12 cycles. TCRdb re-derived calls from the 5' RACE reads in MiXCR, one entry per CDR3 protein. This sample has approximately 730,000 distinct CDR3 sequences, with approximately 43% found just once. This clonotype has ten or more counts.

The gene calls are TRBV13 and TRBJ2-7; D possibly corresponds to TRBD2 (5 bases). The sequencing input was blood. The receptor comes from a woman aged 55-70 years in good health. The CDR3 protein is CASSFRRRAYEQYF. As DNA, the CDR3 is TGTGCCAGCAGCTTTCGACGGCGGGCCTACGAGCAGTACTTC.